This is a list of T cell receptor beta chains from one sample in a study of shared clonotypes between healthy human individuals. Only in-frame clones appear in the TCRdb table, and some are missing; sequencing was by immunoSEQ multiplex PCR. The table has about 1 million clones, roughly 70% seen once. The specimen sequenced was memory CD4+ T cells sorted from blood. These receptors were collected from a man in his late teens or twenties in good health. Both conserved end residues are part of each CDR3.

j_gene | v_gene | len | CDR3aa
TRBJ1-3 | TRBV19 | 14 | CASSPTNSGNTIYF
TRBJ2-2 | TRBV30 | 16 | CAWKLAGRGKTGELFF
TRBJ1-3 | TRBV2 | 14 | CASSGPLSGNTIYF
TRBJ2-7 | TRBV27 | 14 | CASRRLGQKYEQYF
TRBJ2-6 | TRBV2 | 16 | CASSESQNSGANVLTF
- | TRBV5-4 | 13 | CASSEGRTYEQYF
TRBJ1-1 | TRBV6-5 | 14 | CASSYRGGGTEAFF
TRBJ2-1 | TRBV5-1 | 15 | CASSLIAGVRDEQFF
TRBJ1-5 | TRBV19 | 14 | CASSVTGENQPQHF
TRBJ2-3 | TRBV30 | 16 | CAATSGIQSLTDTQYF
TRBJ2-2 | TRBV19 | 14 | CASSINFQTGELFF
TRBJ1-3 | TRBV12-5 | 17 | CASGLVDGRAEGNTIYF
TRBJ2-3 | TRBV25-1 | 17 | CASSESAGQGITDTQYF
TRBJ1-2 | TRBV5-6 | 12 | CASSPDNYGYTF
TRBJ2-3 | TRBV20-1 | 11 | CTSTFADTQYF
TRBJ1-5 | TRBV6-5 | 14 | CASSSTGHNQPQHF
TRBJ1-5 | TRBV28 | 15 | CASSPQGIGNQPQHF
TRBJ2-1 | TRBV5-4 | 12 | CASSGQNNEQFF
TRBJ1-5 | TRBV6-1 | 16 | CASSEGQGLGNQPQHF
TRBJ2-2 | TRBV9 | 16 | CASSVGPSGAAGELFF
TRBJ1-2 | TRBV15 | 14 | CATSRAGQAYGYTF
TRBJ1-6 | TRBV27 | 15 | CASRTGVPYNSPLHF
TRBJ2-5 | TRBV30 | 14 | CAWAPLAVQETQYF
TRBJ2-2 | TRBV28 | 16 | CASKMSGTSGDGELFF
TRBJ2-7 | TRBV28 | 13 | CASSFSGGSEQYF
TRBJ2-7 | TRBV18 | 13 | CASSPQAGYEQYF
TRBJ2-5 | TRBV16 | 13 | CASSHRYQETQYF
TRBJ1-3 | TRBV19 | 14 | CASSISGPGNTIYF
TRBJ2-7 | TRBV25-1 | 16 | CASSEAKGRSSYEQYF
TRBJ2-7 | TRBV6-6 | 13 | CASSRTGTYEQYF
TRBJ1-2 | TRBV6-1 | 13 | CASSGTGLYGYTF
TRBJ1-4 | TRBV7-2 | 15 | CASSLYVSANEKLFF
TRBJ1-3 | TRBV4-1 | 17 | CASSQDRQVGSGNTIYF
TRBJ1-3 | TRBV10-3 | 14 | CAISQMGSGNTIYF
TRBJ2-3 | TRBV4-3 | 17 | CASSRDQSGVGTDTQYF
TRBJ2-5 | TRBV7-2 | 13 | CASSWTVQETQYF
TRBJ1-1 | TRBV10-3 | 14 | CASRTAPEGTEAFF
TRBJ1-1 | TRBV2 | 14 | CASTIGQGGTEAFF
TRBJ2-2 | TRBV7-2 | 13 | CASSHPGRKELFF
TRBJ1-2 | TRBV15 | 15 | CATSRAEVPGNGYTF
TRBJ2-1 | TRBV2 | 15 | CASTPMRGQGAEQFF
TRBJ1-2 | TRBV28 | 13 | CASSFGGARGYTF
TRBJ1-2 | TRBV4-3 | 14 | CASSQGQAMGGYTF
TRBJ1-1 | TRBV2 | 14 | CASSDLGRGTEAFF
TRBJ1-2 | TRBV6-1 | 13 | CASSEARQGGYTF
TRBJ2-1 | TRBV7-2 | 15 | CASSQGLFSYNEQFF
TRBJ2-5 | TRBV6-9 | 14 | CASRLAGGRETQYF
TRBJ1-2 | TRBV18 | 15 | CASSPTGDMAGGYTF
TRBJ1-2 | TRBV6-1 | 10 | CASSYYGYTF
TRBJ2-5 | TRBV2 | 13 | CASSERESKTQYF
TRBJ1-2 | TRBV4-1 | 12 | CASSQYGVVRTF
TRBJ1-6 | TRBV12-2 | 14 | CASRSTNPNSPLHF
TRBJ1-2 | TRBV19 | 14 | CASSRGTGFYGYTF
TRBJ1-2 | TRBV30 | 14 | CAWSRRAGVYGYTF
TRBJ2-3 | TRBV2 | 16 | CASSEPTSGGTDTQYF
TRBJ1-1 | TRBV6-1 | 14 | CASSGRTMNTEAFF